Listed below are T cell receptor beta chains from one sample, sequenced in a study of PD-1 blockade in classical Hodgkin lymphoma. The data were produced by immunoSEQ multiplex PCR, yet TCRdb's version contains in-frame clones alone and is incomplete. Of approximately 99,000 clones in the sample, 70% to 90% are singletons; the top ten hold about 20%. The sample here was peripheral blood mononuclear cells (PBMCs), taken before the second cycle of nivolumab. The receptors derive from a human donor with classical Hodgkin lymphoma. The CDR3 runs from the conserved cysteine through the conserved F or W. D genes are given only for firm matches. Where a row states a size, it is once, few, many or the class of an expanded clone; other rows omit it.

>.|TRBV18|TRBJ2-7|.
TGTGCCAGCTCACCACCCGCATCCTACGAGCAGTACTTC
CASSPPASYEQYF
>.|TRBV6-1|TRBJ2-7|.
TGTGCCAGCAGACTGAGCTCCTACGAGCAGTACTTC
CASRLSSYEQYF
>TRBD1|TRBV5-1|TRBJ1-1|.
TGCGCCAGCAGCCTCGGACAGGGGGGAGAGGCTGAAGCTTTCTTT
CASSLGQGGEAEAFF
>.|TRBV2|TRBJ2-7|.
TGTGCCAGCATGACCCTCGGACGGGGACCCTCCTACGAGCAGTACTTC
CASMTLGRGPSYEQYF
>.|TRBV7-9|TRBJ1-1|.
TGTGCCAGTAGTAGGGACACCGAAGCTTTCTTT
CASSRDTEAFF
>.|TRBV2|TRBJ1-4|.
TGTGCCAGCAGTGTTAGACAGGTTGTTGGAAAACTGTTTTTT
CASSVRQVVGKLFF
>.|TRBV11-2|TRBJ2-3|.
TGTGCCAGCACCACGATAACGACAGATACGCAGTATTTT
CASTTITTDTQYF
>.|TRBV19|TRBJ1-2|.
TGTGCCAGTAGCAACAGGGACCTCTATGGCTACACCTTC
CASSNRDLYGYTF
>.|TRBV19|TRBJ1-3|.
TGTGCCAGTAGTATAGACCTGAACTCTGGAAACACCATATATTTT
CASSIDLNSGNTIYF
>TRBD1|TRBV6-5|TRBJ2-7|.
TGTGCCAGCAGCCGTTCCGGACAGGCCCACTACGAGCAGTACTTC
CASSRSGQAHYEQYF
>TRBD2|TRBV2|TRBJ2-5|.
TGTGCCAGCAGCTTCCGGGACGGGAGGTCGGAGACCCAGTACTTC
CASSFRDGRSETQYF
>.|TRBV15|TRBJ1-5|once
TGTGCCACCAGCAGAGGAGCTGGGAGCCTGACCGGGCAGCCCCAGCATTTT
CATSRGAGSLTGQPQHF